This T cell receptor (beta chain) was retrieved from a study of blood T cell repertoires in COVID-19. Overall study context: COVID-19 samples, acute and convalescent, were from the United States, Italy and Spain.

Germline V gene data show CDR1 as MNHEY and CDR2 as SVGAGI. The CDR3 consists of 16 residues. V gave up 4 bases and J gave up 7 bases; unmatched junction bases: 8. It was during active infection that Seattle patients were enrolled and then longitudinally followed. In the source study's methods: Reference gene primer amplification gave nucleated cell count estimates. TCRdb's table, derived via immunoSEQ multiplex PCR, lists solely in-frame clones and lacks some. V and J calls plus clone size are reproduced from that table; the DNA served to infer D and trimming. The sample has fewer than 250,000 clones, roughly 84% seen once.

The rearrangement joins TRBV6-5 to TRBJ1-5; TRBD1 matches 12 bases. The material sequenced was peripheral blood. This TCR came from a woman of 80 years or more with COVID-19, enrolled during active disease. The CDR3 DNA reads as TGTGCCAGCAGTTTTAAGGGACAGGGGGCTCGGCAGCCCCAGCATTTT. Encoded protein: CASSFKGQGARQPQHF.